This T cell receptor beta chain was obtained from a study of T-cell memory formation after mild COVID-19. The CDR3 consists of 16 residues. Germline V lookup: CDR1 MNHEY, CDR2 SMNVEV (reference sequence). Trimming cost V 3 bases and J 3 bases, with 18 bases left between them. Study-level findings and limits: Cross-reactive memory seemingly joined, as some responding clones were found in pre-infection memory.

About this clonotype: Its antigen is not identified.

Barcoded TCR alpha and TCR beta cDNA libraries with UMIs came from 5'RACE using constant-segment primers. Each CDR3 protein is one row after TCRdb ran MiXCR on the 5' RACE reads. The sample includes 55,000 to 75,000 distinct CDR3 sequences, 25% to 35% of them seen just once. J is TRBJ2-7 and V is TRBV27; weak D call: TRBD2 (6 bases). The sample was PBMCs or a T cell subset sorted from them (not recorded which). The TCR sequence derives from a man between 18 and 35 years old who had mild COVID-19 (a few samples of this study predate the infection). Cell type and time point are not known. The CDR3 nucleotides are TGTGCCAGCAGTTTCGTGGGGACGGGACTCCTCTACGAGCAGTACTTC. As protein: CASSFVGTGLLYEQYF.